This T cell receptor beta chain was recovered during a study of somatic mutations in cytotoxic T cells in rheumatoid arthritis. This clone has just a few counts. Sequencing used immunoSEQ multiplex PCR; TCRdb keeps in-frame clones, though not all of them. This sample has roughly 700 clones; approximately 75% occur once, and the top ten carry 50%. This CDR3 comprises 15 residues. The junction had 6 bases not matched to a gene; V was cut back by 0 bases and J by 6 bases. Germline V gene data show CDR1 as LNHDA and CDR2 as SQIVND (reference sequence). Positive magnetic bead selection isolated CD4+ and CD8+ cells, and flow cytometry checked purity.

What was sequenced was CD8+ T cells sorted from blood. V gene TRBV19 combines with J gene TRBJ1-2; 8 bases agree with TRBD1. The clonotype was recovered from an adult with rheumatoid arthritis. The CDR3 here is CASSIDAGGYDGYTF. CDR3 DNA sequence: TGTGCCAGTAGTATAGATGCAGGGGGCTATGATGGCTACACCTTC.